This T cell receptor (beta chain) was recorded in a study of graft-versus-host responses after intestinal transplantation (dated by TCRdb to the early 2020s). For the study in its entirety: The transplants that recipients got were multivisceral, liver-intestinal, or isolated intestinal. All recipients received anti-thymocyte globulin induction followed by maintenance tacrolimus and steroids for 3 to 4 years. After intestinal transplantation, graft-versus-host and host-versus-graft alloreactive T cell clones were followed in the graft, circulation and bone marrow using bulk TCR-beta CDR3 sequencing. To identify alloreactive clones, pre-transplant mixed lymphocyte reaction products were sequenced and then compared with unstimulated pre-transplant donor and recipient T cells. The cohort enrolled some 24 intestinal transplant recipients, one of whom was a retransplant, and a few patients without pretransplant specimens were excluded. A peak of at least 4% donor T cells among recipient peripheral blood mononuclear cells was the definition used for donor T cell macrochimerism. Instead of going to the commercial service, samples from a few later patients were sequenced in-house on an Illumina MiSeq and processed with MiXCR.

This clone was recorded once. The antigen this receptor binds is unknown. Base qualities are missing; no much larger clone stands one base away. A distance of 5 bases separates the germline ends of V and J, which lose 2 bases and 0 bases respectively. CDR1 and CDR2 are drawn from the germline V gene (reference sequence): GTSNPN, SVGIG. Reading from cysteine to phenylalanine, the CDR3 counts 13 amino acids. Kept here is only the CDR3 DNA, which spans 39 bases and is read in frame from base 1. General conclusions and limits of the study: The conclusions were limited by the relatively low number and heterogeneity of the intestinal transplant patients. Patients with donor T cell macrochimerism had high GvH to HvG T cell clonal ratios in their allografts. GvH clones were detected in recipient bone marrow, and some of these GvH clones were observed earlier in ileal mucosa or blood, consistent with an intestinal mucosal origin. Early after transplant, peak levels of circulating GvH clones were associated with declines in HvG clones.

Libraries were built with the immunoSEQ multiplex PCR assay. For most patients, genomic DNA was isolated with the Qiagen DNeasy Blood and Tissue Kit and shipped frozen to Adaptive Biotechnologies for TCR sequencing. High-throughput TCR-beta CDR3 sequencing of genomic DNA from most patients was performed by Adaptive Biotechnologies. As for how the authors treated the data: TCR sequencing data for over 15 patients were retrieved from Adaptive's ImmunoSEQ software; three other patients were processed with MiXCR and VDJtools. CD4 versus CD8 sorting errors were corrected by removing sequences found in both subsets at a frequency ratio below 5:1. CDR3 nucleotide sequences shared between donor and recipient were removed because their origin could not be assigned. Alloreactive clones required at least 2-fold expansion over unstimulated cells and minimum CFSE-low frequency of 0.002% (template counts) or 0.001% (read counts). A clone was considered mappable if detected in the sequenced pre-transplant spleen, lymph node, or MLR CFSE-low populations of the donor or recipient. The cumulative frequency of alloreactive clones was calculated as a percentage of all sequences, weighted by copy number. TCRdb stores this immuneACCESS table with in-frame sequences only. Part of the clones is absent; in the studies checked, under half of the shortfall reflects unresolved V genes, and no reason is known for the rest. V and J calls and clone size are given by that table; D and trimming were obtained from the DNA. This sample lists more than 95,000 clones; 90% were detected once. Clones ranked in the top ten supply about 0.18% of the sample.

The time point label, as the study defines it: cells obtained before transplantation from donor or recipient. CD3+CD4+ and CD3+CD8+ populations were FACS-sorted from unstimulated pre-transplant donor and recipient cells taken from spleen or lymph nodes. The rearranged segments are TRBV30 and TRBJ2-1; confidence is insufficient to name the D gene. The receptor was isolated from a human donor who received an intestinal transplant. The input for sequencing was unstimulated CD4+ T cells sorted from spleen or lymph node cells, taken before intestinal transplant. The CDR3 region has the sequence CAWSYSSYNEQFF. The nucleotide sequence is given as TGTGCCTGGAGTTACAGCTCCTACAATGAGCAGTTCTTC.